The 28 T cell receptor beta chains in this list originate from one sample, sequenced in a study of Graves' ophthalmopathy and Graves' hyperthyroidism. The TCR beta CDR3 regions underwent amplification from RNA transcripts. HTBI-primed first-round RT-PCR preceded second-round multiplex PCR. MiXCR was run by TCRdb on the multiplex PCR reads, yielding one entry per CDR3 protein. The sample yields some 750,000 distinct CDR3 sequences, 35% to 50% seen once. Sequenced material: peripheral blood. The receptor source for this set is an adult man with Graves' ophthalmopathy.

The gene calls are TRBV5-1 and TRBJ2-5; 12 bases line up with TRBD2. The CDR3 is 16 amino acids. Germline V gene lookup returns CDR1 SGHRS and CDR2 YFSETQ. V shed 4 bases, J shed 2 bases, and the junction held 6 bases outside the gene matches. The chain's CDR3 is CASSIGTSGPQETQYF. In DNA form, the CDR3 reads TGCGCCAGCAGCATAGGGACTAGCGGGCCACAAGAGACCCAGTACTTC.

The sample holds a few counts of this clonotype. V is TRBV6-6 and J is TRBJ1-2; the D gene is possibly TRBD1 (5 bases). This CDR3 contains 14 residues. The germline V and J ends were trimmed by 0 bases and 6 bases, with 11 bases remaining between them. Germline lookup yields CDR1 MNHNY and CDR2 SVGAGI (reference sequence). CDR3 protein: CASSYSWGKHGYTF. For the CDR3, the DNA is TGTGCCAGCAGTTACTCCTGGGGCAAGCATGGCTACACCTTC.

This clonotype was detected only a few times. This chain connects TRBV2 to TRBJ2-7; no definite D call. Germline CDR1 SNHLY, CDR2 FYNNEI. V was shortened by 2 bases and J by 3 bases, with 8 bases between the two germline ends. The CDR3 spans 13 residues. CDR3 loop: CASSELKVYEQYF. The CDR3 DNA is TGTGCCAGCAGTGAACTAAAAGTCTACGAGCAGTACTTC.

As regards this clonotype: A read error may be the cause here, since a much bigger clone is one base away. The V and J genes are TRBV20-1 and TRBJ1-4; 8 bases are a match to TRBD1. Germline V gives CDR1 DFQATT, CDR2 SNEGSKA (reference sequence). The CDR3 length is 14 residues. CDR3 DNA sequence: TGCAGTGCAACTGGGACAGGCGGTAATGAAAAACTGCTTTTT. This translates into CSATGTGGNEKLLF.

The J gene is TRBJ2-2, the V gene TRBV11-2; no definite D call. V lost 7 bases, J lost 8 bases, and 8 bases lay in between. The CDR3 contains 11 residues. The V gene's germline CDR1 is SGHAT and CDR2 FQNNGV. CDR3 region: CASTNGGELFF. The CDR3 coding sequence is TGTGCCAGCACCAACGGGGGGGAGCTGTTTTTT. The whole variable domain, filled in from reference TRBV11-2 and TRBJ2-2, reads EAGVAQSPRYKIIEKRQSVAFWCNPISGHATLYWYQQILGQGPKLLIQFQNNGVVDDSQLPKDRFSAERLKGVDSTLKIQPAKLEDSAVYLCASTNGGELFFGEGSRLTVL.

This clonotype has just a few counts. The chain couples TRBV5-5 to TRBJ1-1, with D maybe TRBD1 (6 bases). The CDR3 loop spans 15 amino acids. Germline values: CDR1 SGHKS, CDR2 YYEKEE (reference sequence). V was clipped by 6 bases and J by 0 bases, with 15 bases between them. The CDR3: CASILGQLMNTEAFF. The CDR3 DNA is TGTGCCAGCATCCTTGGACAGTTAATGAACACTGAAGCTTTCTTT.

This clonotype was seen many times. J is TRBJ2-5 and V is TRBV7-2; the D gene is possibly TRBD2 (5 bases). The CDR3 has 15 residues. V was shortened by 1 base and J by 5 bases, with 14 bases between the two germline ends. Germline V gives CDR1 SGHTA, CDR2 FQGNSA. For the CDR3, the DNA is TGTGCCAGCAGCTTAGGCCTAGCAGAGAGCGAGACCCAGTACTTC. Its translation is CASSLGLAESETQYF. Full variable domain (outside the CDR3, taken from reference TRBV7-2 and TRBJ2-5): GAGVSQSPSNKVTEKGKDVELRCDPISGHTALYWYRQSLGQGLEFLIYFQGNSAPDKSGLPSDRFSAERTGGSVSTLTIQRTQQEDSAVYLCASSLGLAESETQYFGPGTRLLVL.

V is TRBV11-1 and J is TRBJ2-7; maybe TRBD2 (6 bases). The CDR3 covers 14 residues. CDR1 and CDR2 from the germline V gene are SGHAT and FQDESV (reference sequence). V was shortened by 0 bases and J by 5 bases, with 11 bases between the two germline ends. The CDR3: CASSLAGEAHEQYF. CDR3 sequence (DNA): TGTGCCAGCAGCTTAGCTGGGGAGGCCCACGAGCAGTACTTC. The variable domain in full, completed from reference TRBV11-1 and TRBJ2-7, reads EAEVAQSPRYKITEKSQAVAFWCDPISGHATLYWYRQILGQGPELLVQFQDESVVDDSQLPKDRFSAERLKGVDSTLKIQPAELGDSAMYLCASSLAGEAHEQYFGPGTRLTVT.

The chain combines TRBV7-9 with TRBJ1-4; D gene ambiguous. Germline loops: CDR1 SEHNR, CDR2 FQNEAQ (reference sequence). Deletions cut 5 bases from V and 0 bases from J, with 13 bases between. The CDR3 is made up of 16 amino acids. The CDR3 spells CASSLGSVATNEKLFF. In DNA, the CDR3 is TGTGCCAGCAGCCTGGGCTCGGTAGCAACTAATGAAAAACTGTTTTTT.

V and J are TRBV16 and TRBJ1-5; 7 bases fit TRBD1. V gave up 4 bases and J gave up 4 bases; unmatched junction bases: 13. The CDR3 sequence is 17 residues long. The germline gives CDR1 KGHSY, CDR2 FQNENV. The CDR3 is CASSRRINRGSNQPQHF. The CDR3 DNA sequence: TGTGCCAGCAGCCGACGAATCAACAGGGGATCGAATCAGCCCCAGCATTTT.

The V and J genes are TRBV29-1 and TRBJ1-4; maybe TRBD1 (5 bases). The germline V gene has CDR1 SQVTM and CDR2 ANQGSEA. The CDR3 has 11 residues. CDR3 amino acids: CRRGTDEKLFF. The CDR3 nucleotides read TGCAGGCGGGGGACGGATGAAAAACTGTTTTTT.

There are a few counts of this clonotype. The CDR3 DNA reads as TGCAGTGCTAACAAAGGATCCTACGAGCAGTACTTC. Translated, it gives CSANKGSYEQYF. The chain is built from TRBV20-1 and TRBJ2-7; D gene uncertain. Germline V gene data show CDR1 as DFQATT and CDR2 as SNEGSKA (reference sequence). This CDR3 contains 12 residues. V lost 4 bases and J 1 base, leaving 8 bases between the germline ends.

The CDR3 DNA follows: TGCAGCTTAATGTCGGGCAGGGGCAGTCAGCCCCAGCATTTT. This gives the protein CSLMSGRGSQPQHF. The J gene is TRBJ1-5, the V gene TRBV29-1; weak D call: TRBD1 (6 bases). V dropped 8 bases and J dropped 6 bases, with 20 bases sitting between them. Germline-derived CDR1 and CDR2 are SQVTM and ANQGSEA. The CDR3 contains 14 residues.

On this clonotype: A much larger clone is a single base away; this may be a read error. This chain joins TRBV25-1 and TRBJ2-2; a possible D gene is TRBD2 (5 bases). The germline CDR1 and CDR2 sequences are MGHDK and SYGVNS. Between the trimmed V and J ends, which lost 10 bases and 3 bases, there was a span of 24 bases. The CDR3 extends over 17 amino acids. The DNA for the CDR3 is TGTGCCACCTCCTGGATTTACAGAGGGCGGGACACCGGGGAGCTGTTTTTT. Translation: CATSWIYRGRDTGELFF. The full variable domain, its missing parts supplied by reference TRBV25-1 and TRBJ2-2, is EADIYQTPRYLVIGTGKKITLECSQTMGHDKMYWYQQDPGMELHLIHYSYGVNSTEKGDLSSESTVSRIRTEHFPLTLESARPSHTSQYLCATSWIYRGRDTGELFFGEGSRLTVL.

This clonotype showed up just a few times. CDR3 sequence (DNA): TGTGCCAGCAGCTTGGAGTTTGTGGGCGCTGGAAACACCATATATTTT. Its translation is CASSLEFVGAGNTIYF. The chain links TRBV7-2 to TRBJ1-3; the D is unclear. The ends were cut back, 3 bases at V and 2 bases at J, with 14 bases in the middle. The CDR3 runs to 16 residues. CDR1 is SGHTA and CDR2 is FQGNSA in the germline V gene.

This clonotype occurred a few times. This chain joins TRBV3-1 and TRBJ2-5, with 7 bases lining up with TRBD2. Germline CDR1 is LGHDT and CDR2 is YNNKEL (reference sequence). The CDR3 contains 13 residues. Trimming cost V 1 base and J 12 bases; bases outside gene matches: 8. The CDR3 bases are TGTGCCAGCAGCCAAGGGGACTACCCGATTGAGTACTTC. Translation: CASSQGDYPIEYF.

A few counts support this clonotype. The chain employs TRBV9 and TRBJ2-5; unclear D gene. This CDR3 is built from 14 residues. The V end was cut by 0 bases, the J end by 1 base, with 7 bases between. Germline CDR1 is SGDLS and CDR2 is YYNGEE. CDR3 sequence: CASSVDGVQETQYF. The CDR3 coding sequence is TGTGCCAGCAGCGTAGATGGGGTCCAAGAGACCCAGTACTTC.

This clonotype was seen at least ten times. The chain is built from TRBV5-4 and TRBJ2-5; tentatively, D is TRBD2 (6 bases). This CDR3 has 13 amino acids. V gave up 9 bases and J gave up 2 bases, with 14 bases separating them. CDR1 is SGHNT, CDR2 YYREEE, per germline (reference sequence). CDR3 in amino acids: CATRDLLQETQYF. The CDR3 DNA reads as TGTGCCACCCGGGACTTGCTTCAAGAGACCCAGTACTTC.

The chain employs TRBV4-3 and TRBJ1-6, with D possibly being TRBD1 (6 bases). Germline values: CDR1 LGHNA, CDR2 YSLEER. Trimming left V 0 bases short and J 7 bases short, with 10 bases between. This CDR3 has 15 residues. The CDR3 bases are TGCGCCAGCAGCCAAGACGGGACAAGGAATTCACCCCTCCACTTT. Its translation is CASSQDGTRNSPLHF.

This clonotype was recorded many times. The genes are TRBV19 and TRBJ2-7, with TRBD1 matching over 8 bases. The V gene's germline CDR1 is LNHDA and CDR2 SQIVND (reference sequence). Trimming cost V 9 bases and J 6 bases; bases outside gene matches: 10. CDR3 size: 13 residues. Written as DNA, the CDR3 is TGTGCCAGCTCACCCGGACAGGGAGGCGAGCAGTACTTC. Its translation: CASSPGQGGEQYF.

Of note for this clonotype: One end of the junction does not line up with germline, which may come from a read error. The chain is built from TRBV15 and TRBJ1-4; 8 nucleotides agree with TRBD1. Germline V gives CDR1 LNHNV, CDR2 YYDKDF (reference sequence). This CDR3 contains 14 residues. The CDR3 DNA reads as TGTGCCACCTGCGGGGACAGGATTAATAAAAAACTGTTTTTT. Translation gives CATCGDRINKKLFF.

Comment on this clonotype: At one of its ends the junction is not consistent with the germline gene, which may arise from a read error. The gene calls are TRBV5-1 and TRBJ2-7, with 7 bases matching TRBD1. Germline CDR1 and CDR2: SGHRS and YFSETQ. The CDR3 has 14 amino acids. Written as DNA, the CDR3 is TGTGCCAGCAGCTTGACAGGGACGAACGACGAGCAGTACTTC. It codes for CASSLTGTNDEQYF.

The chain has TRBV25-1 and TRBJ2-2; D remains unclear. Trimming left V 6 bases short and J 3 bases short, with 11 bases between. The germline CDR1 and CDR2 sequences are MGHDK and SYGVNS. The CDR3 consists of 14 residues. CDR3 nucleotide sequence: TGTGCCAGCAGCGCCGGACCCTACACCGGGGAGCTGTTTTTT. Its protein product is CASSAGPYTGELFF.

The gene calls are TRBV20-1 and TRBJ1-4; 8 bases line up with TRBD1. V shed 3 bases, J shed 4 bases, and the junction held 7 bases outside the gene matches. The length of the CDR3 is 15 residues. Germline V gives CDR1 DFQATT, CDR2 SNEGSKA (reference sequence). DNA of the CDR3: TGCAGTGCTAGGGCGGGGACAGGCGGTAATGAAAAACTGTTTTTT. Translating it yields CSARAGTGGNEKLFF.

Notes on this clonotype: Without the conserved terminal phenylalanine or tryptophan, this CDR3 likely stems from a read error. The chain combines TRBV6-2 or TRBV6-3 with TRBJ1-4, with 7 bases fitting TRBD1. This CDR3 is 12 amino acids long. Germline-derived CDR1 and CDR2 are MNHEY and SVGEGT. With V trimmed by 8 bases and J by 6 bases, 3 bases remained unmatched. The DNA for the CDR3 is TGTGCCAGCCGACAGGGAGATGAAAAACTGTTTCTT. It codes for CASRQGDEKLFL.

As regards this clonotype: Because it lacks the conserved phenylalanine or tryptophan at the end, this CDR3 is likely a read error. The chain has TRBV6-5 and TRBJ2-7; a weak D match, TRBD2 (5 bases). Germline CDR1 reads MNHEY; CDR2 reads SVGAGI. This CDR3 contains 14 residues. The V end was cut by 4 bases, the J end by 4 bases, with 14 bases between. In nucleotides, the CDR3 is TGTGCCAGCAGTTCACGGGAAAGGGCATACGAGCAGTACTGC. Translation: CASSSRERAYEQYC.

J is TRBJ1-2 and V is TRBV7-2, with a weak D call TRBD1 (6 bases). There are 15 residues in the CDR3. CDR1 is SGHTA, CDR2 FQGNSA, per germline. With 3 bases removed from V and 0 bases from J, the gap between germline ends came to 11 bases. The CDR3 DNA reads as TGTGCCAGCAGCTTGTTACAGGGAGCTAACTATGGCTACACCTTC. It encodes CASSLLQGANYGYTF. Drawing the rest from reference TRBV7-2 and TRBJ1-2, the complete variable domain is GAGVSQSPSNKVTEKGKDVELRCDPISGHTALYWYRQSLGQGLEFLIYFQGNSAPDKSGLPSDRFSAERTGGSVSTLTIQRTQQEDSAVYLCASSLLQGANYGYTFGSGTRLTVV.

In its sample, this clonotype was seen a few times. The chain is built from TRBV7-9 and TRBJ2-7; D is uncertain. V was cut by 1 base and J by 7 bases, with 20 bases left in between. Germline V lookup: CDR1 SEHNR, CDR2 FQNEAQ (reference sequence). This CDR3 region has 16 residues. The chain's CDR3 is CASSLGTAGRRTEQYF. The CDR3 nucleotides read TGTGCCAGCAGCTTAGGAACCGCAGGCAGGCGTACGGAGCAGTACTTC.